This T cell receptor beta chain was observed in a study of blood T cell repertoires in COVID-19. As for the study in general: COVID-19 samples collected from the United States, Italy and Spain covered acute and convalescent phases.

Under the authors' procedure: Nucleated cell number was recorded as an estimate derived from reference gene primer amplification. TCRdb's table, derived via immunoSEQ multiplex PCR, lists solely in-frame clones and lacks some. V, J and clone size reflect that table, while D and trimming were determined from the DNA. The sample records tens of thousands of clones, about 88% being singletons. The specimen sequenced was peripheral blood. This clonotype originated in a man between 65 and 85 years old in a cohort sampled during active COVID-19.

The chain's CDR3 is CASRLRTSGDTGELFF. In DNA form, the CDR3 reads TGTGCCAGCAGACTCAGGACTAGCGGTGACACCGGGGAGCTGTTTTTT. The J gene is TRBJ2-2, the V gene TRBV21-1; TRBD2 reflects the table's D call only, with no check against the DNA. TRBV21-1 is listed as a pseudogene. The CDR3 has 16 amino acids.